The clone carrying this T cell receptor beta chain was detected once. Its antigen remains unknown. The repertoire was sequenced with immunoSEQ multiplex PCR; TCRdb's copy has only in-frame clones and lacks some. The sample lists 100,000 to 150,000 clones, under 90% occurring once. This specimen comes from a study of T cell responses to AZD1222 COVID-19 vaccine. Study observations and caveats: Females made up more of the donors, who were largely white British, and clonal diversity may have come out too low.

The CDR3 sequence is 12 residues long. From germline, CDR1 is SGHTA and CDR2 FQGTGA. Trimming removed 5 bases at V and 5 bases at J, with 9 bases between. The TCR comes from an adult in good health. The rearrangement uses TRBV7-3 and TRBJ2-5; D tentatively reads TRBD1 or TRBD2 (5 bases each). The input for sequencing was peripheral blood, taken on day 0 of AZD1222 vaccination. CDR3 nucleotides: TGTGCCAGCAGCCAACGGGGCGAGACCCAGTACTTC. It codes for CASSQRGETQYF.